This TCR delta chain was captured in a study of gamma-delta T cells after stem cell transplantation (TCRdb year 2016). Libraries were built with RT-PCR. The instrument given in TCRdb is Illumina MiSeq. TCRdb recomputed clones from the public reads with CATT; identical DNA rows were then combined. Recorded for this sample are 4,000 to 5,500 delta-chain clones; approximately 2% of them occurred a single time. The ten largest clonotypes hold less than 35% of the sample. Comment on this clone: What this receptor recognizes is not known. The TCRdb protein comes from a much larger clone and disagrees with this DNA's translation at residue 16, likely due to a read error; the protein given here is derived from the DNA.

CDR1 is given as GEAIGNYY and CDR2 as EKD, both from the germline V gene. Including the terminal cysteine and phenylalanine, the CDR3 comprises 18 residues. The entry retains the CDR3 DNA only, 54 bases that are in frame from base 1. The origin of this receptor is a human donor. It is not recorded whose cells these are; they may come from a transplant donor. Here the chain combines TRDV2 and TRDJ1, with TRDD3 matching 11 junction bases. Sequencing was carried out using gamma-delta T cells. The CDR3 is CACDTVSGGYARSDKPIF. The nucleotide sequence reads TGTGCCTGTGACACCGTAAGTGGGGGATACGCTCGTTCCGATAAACCCATCTTT.